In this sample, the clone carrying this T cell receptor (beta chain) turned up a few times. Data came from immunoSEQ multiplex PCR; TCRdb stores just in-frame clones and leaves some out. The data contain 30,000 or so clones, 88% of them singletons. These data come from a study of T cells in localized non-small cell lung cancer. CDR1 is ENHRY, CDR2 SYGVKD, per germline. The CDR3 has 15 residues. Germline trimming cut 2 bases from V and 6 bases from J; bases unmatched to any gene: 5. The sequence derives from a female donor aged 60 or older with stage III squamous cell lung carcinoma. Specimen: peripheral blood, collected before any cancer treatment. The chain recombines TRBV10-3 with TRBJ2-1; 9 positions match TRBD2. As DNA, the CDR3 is TGTGCCATCAGTGAGAGAGCGGGAGGCGGCAATGAGCAGTTCTTC. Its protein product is CAISERAGGGNEQFF.